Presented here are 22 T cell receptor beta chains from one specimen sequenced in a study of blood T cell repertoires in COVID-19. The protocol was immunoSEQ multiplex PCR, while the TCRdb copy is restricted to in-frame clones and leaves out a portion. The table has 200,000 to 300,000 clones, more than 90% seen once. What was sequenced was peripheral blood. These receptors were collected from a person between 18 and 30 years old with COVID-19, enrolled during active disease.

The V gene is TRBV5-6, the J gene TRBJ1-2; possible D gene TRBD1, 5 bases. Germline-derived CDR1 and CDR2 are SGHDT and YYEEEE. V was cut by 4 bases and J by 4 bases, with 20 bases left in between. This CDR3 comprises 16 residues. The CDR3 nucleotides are TGTGCCAGCAGCCCTGTGTCGGGGGAATGGAGCTATGGCTACACCTTC. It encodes CASSPVSGEWSYGYTF. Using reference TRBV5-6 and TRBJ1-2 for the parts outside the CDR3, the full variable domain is DAGVTQSPTHLIKTRGQQVTLRCSPKSGHDTVSWYQQALGQGPQFIFQYYEEEERQRGNFPDRFSGHQFPNYSSELNVNALLLGDSALYLCASSPVSGEWSYGYTFGSGTRLTVV.

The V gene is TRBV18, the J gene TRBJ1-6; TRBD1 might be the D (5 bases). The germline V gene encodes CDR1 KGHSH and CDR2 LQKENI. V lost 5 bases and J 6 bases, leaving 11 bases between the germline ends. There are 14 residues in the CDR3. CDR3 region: CASSLGQTNSPLHF. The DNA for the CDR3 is TGTGCCAGCTCATTGGGGCAGACTAATTCACCCCTCCACTTT.

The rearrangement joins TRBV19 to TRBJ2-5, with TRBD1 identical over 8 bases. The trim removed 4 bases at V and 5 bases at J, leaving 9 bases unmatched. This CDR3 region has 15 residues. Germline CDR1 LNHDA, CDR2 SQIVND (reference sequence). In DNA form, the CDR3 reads TGTGCCAGTAGTACCCTGACAGGGGTGAGGGAGACCCAGTACTTC. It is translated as CASSTLTGVRETQYF.

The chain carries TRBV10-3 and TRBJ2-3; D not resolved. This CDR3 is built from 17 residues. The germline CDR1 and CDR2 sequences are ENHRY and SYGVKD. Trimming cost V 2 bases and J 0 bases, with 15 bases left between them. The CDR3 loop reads CAISETFPVPSTDTQYF. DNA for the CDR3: TGTGCCATCAGTGAGACATTCCCAGTTCCTAGCACAGATACGCAGTATTTT.

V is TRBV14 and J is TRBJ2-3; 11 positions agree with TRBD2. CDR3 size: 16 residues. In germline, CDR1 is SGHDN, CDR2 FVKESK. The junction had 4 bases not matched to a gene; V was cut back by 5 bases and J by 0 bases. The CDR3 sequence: CASSTRTSGSTDTQYF. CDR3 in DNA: TGTGCCAGCAGCACCCGGACTAGCGGGAGCACAGATACGCAGTATTTT.

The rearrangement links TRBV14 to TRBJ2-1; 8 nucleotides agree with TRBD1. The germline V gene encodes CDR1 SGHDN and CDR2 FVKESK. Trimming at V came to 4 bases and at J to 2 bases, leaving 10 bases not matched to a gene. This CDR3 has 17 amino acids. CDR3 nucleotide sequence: TGTGCCAGCAGCCCGTGGACAGGGCTGGGGACCTACAATGAGCAGTTCTTC. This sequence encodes CASSPWTGLGTYNEQFF.

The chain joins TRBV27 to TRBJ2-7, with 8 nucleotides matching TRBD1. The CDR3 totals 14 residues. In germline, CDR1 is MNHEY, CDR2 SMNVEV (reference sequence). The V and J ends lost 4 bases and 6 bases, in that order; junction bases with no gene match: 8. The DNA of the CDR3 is TGTGCCAGCAGTTCCAGGGGGCCCCTTGGCGAGCAGTACTTC. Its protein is CASSSRGPLGEQYF.

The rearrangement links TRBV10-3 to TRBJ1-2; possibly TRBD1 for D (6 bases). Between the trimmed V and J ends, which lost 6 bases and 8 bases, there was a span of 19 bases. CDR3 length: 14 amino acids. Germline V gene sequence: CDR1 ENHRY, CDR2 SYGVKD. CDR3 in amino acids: CAIRSTGQEGGYTF. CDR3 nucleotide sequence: TGTGCCATCAGGTCGACAGGCCAGGAAGGGGGCTACACCTTC.

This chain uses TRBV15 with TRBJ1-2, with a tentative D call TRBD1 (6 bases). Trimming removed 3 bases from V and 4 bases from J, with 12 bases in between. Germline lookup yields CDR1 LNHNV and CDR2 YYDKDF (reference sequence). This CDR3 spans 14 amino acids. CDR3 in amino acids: CATSSQQGSYGYTF. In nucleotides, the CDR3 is TGTGCCACCAGCAGCCAACAGGGCAGCTATGGCTACACCTTC.

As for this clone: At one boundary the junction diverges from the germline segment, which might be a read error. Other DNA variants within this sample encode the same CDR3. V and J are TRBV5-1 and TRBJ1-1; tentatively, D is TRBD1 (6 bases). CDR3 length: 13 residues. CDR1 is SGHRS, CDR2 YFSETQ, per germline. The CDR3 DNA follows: TGCGCCAGCAGTTTGGACAGGAACACTGAAGCTTTCTTT. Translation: CASSLDRNTEAFF.

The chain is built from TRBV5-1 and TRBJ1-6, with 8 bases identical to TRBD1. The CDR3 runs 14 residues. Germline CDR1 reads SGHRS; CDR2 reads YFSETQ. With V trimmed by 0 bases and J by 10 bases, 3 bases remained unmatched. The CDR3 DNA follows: TGCGCCAGCAGCTTGGAACAGGGGGGCTCACCCCTCCACTTT. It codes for CASSLEQGGSPLHF.

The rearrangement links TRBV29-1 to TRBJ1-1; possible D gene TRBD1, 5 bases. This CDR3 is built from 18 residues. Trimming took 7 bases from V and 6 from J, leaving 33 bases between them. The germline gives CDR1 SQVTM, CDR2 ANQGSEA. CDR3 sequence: CSADARVRRYKRFAEAFF. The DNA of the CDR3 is TGCAGCGCTGACGCCAGGGTCCGTCGATATAAGAGGTTCGCTGAAGCTTTCTTT.

The CDR3 DNA follows: TGTGCCAGCAGCGCCTTAAATCCGGGAGCTCGCACAGATACGCAGTATTTT. It specifies CASSALNPGARTDTQYF. The chain couples TRBV7-9 to TRBJ2-3; D perhaps matches TRBD2 (6 bases). Per the germline V gene, CDR1 is SEHNR and CDR2 is FQNEAQ (reference sequence). This CDR3 is 17 amino acids long. Trimming shortened V by 5 bases and J by 1 base, and 19 bases separated the two germline ends. Full variable domain (remainder filled in from reference TRBV7-9 and TRBJ2-3): DTGVSQNPRHKITKRGQNVTFRCDPISEHNRLYWYRQTLGQGPEFLTYFQNEAQLEKSRLLSDRFSAERPKGSFSTLEIQRTEQGDSAMYLCASSALNPGARTDTQYFGPGTRLTVL.

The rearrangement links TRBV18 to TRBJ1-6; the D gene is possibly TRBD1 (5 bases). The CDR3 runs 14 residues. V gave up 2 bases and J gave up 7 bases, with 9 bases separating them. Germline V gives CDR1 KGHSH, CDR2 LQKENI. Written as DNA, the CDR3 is TGTGCCAGCTCACCAGGCGGGGGGAATTCACCCCTCCACTTT. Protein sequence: CASSPGGGNSPLHF. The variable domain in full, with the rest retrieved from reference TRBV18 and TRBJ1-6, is NAGVMQNPRHLVRRRGQEARLRCSPMKGHSHVYWYRQLPEEGLKFMVYLQKENIIDESGMPKERFSAEFPKEGPSILRIQQVVRGDSAAYFCASSPGGGNSPLHFGNGTRLTVT.

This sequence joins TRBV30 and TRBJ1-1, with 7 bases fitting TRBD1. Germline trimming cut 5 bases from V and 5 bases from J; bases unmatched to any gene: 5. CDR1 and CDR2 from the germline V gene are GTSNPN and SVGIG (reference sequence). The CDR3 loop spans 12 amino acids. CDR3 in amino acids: CAWGRDSTEAFF. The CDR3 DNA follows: TGTGCCTGGGGCCGGGACAGTACTGAAGCTTTCTTT.

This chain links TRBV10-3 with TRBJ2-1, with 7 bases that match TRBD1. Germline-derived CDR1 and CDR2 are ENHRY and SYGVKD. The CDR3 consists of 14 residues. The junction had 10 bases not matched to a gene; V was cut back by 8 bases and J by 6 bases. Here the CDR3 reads CAIQGDRMSNEQFF. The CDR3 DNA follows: TGTGCCATCCAAGGGGACAGAATGAGCAATGAGCAGTTCTTC.

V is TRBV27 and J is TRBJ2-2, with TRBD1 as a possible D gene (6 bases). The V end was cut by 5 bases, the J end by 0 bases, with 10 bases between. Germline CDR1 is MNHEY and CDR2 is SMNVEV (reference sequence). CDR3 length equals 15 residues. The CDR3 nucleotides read TGTGCCAGCAGTGAGGGACATACGAACACCGGGGAGCTGTTTTTT. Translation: CASSEGHTNTGELFF.

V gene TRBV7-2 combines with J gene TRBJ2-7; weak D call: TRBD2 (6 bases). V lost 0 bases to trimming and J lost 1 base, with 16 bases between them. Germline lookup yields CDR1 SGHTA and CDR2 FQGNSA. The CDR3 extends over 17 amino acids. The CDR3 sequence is CASSLAGGRFSSYEQYF. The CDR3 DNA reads TGTGCCAGCAGCTTAGCGGGGGGTCGGTTCAGTTCCTACGAGCAGTACTTC.

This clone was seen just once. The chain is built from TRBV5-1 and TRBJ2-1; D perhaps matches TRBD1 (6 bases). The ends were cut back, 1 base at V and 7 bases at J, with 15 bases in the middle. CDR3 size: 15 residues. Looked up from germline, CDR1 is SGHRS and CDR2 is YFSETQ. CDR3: CASSLRQGQRNEQFF. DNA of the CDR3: TGCGCCAGCAGCTTGCGCCAGGGGCAGAGGAATGAGCAGTTCTTC.

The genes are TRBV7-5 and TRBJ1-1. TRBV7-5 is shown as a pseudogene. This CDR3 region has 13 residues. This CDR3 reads CARSPRGAISAFF. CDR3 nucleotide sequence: TGTGCCAGAAGCCCCCGTGGAGCCATCTCTGCTTTCTTT.

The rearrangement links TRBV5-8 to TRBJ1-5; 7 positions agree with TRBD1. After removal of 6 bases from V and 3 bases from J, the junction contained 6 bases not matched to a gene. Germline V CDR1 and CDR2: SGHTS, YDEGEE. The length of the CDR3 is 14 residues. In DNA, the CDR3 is TGTGCCAGCACGAGACAGGGCTTCAATCAGCCCCAGCATTTT. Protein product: CASTRQGFNQPQHF.

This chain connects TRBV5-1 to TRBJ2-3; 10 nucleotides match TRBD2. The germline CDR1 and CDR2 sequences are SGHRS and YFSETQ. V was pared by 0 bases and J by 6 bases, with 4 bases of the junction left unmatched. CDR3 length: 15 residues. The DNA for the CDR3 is TGCGCCAGCAGCTTGGTAGCGGGAGGAGTTGATACGCAGTATTTT. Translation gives CASSLVAGGVDTQYF.